The clone carrying this T cell receptor (beta chain) was seen at least ten times. Its antigen is not known. This CDR3 has 17 residues. Germline CDR1 is MDHEN and CDR2 is SYDVKM. The junction had 7 bases not matched to a gene; V was cut back by 5 bases and J by 0 bases. The entry originates in a study of T cells in Graves' hyperthyroidism and ophthalmopathy. Overall study context: Once the initial diagnosis was made, peripheral blood was obtained before any treatment.

Amplification of TCR beta CDR3 regions used RNA as the template. The TCR CDR3 first-round RT-PCR relied on the HTBI primer set. TCRdb recomputed calls from the multiplex PCR reads with MiXCR, one row per CDR3 protein. The table lists about 290,000 distinct CDR3 sequences, over 15% of them singletons. Study observations and caveats: Ophthalmopathy was distinguished from stable hyperthyroidism by 13 V-J signatures. The blood repertoire included most of the expanded thyroid clonotypes above 0.001.

The source material was blood. V and J are TRBV28 and TRBJ2-6; 7 nucleotides align to TRBD1. This receptor was identified in a woman aged 55-70 years with Graves' ophthalmopathy. CDR3 coding DNA: TGTGCCAGCAGTCCCGCTCGGGACAGCTCTGGGGCCAACGTCCTGACTTTC. This translates into CASSPARDSSGANVLTF.